This entry lists 14 T cell receptor beta chains sequenced from one sample in a study. TRBV12-4/TRBJ1-2 clonotypes were amplified with adaptor-ligated barcode primers. In TCRdb, the multiplex PCR reads were re-called with MiXCR into one record per CDR3 protein. The sample contains approximately 1,200 distinct CDR3 sequences, roughly 25% of which appear only once. The sample was naive CD4+ T cells sorted from blood. Subset here: naive CD4+ T cells, CD4+CD45RA+CD25-. These receptors were taken from a female donor with breast cancer.

This clonotype is classed as medium-sized. V is TRBV12-3 or TRBV12-4 and J is TRBJ1-2, with 9 bases identical to TRBD1. V gave up 5 bases and J gave up 5 bases; unmatched junction bases: 15. The CDR3 sequence is 17 residues long. The CDR3 loop is CASSAYVAGQGWYGYTF. The CDR3 DNA follows: TGTGCCAGCAGTGCCTATGTTGCGGGACAGGGTTGGTATGGCTACACCTTC.

This clonotype is medium-sized within its sample. The chain joins TRBV12-3 or TRBV12-4 to TRBJ1-2; unclear D gene. V lost 3 bases to trimming and J lost 3 bases, with 8 bases between them. The CDR3 has 13 residues. The CDR3 sequence: CASSLKEYYGYTF. Here the CDR3 DNA reads TGTGCCAGCAGTTTGAAGGAATACTATGGCTACACCTTC.

This clonotype was picked up many times. The chain uses TRBV12-3 or TRBV12-4 and TRBJ1-2, with D perhaps TRBD1 (5 bases). The CDR3 totals 15 residues. V was pared by 3 bases and J by 4 bases, with 15 bases between. CDR3 nucleotides: TGTGCCAGCAGTTTCTCGACAGAGGGCTTCTATGGCTACACCTTC. It yields the protein CASSFSTEGFYGYTF.

J is TRBJ1-2 and V is TRBV12-3 or TRBV12-4, with D possibly being TRBD1 (6 bases). The CDR3 covers 13 residues. V lost 6 bases, J lost 4 bases, and 12 bases lay in between. The CDR3 loop reads CASSPNRAYGYTF. For the CDR3, the DNA is TGTGCCAGCAGCCCAAACAGGGCCTATGGCTACACCTTC.

This clonotype ranks as large (0.1 to 1%). The V call is TRBV12-3 or TRBV12-4, the J call TRBJ1-2; no firm D call. The germline V and J ends were trimmed by 7 bases and 3 bases, with 15 bases remaining between them. This CDR3 is built from 14 residues. CDR3 DNA sequence: TGTGCCAGCACCCACGATTTCCCCTACTATGGCTACACCTTC. This codes for CASTHDFPYYGYTF.

By share, this clonotype counts as medium-sized (0.01 to 0.1%). The rearrangement joins TRBV12-3 or TRBV12-4 to TRBJ1-2, with D possibly being TRBD1 (5 bases). Trimming removed 5 bases from V and 4 bases from J, with 17 bases in between. This CDR3 is 15 amino acids long. CDR3 loop: CASSLTSDSIYGYTF. In DNA, the CDR3 is TGTGCCAGCAGTCTGACCTCAGACAGCATCTATGGCTACACCTTC.

V and J are TRBV12-3 or TRBV12-4 and TRBJ1-2; perhaps TRBD1 as D (5 bases). The CDR3 runs 14 residues. Trimming took 10 bases from V and 7 from J, leaving 22 bases between them. CDR3 sequence: CATSLHGDHRGYTF. CDR3 DNA: TGTGCCACTTCTCTTCATGGGGACCACCGTGGCTACACCTTC.

This chain joins TRBV12-3 or TRBV12-4 and TRBJ1-2; no clear D gene. CDR3 length: 14 residues. Trimming removed 2 bases from V and 2 bases from J, with 9 bases in between. The DNA for the CDR3 is TGTGCCAGCAGTTTACTGCAGTTGAACTATGGCTACACCTTC. Amino acid sequence: CASSLLQLNYGYTF.

Within the sample, this clonotype is medium-sized. The chain has TRBV12-3 or TRBV12-4 and TRBJ1-2; the D is unclear. Trimming stripped 6 bases from V and 2 bases from J, with 10 bases between. The length of the CDR3 is 13 residues. DNA for the CDR3: TGTGCCAGCAGGGACCGGTTCAACTATGGCTACACCTTC. It translates to CASRDRFNYGYTF.

This clonotype is large. The chain joins TRBV12-3 or TRBV12-4 to TRBJ1-2; D not certain. The V end was cut by 0 bases, the J end by 2 bases, with 7 bases between. This CDR3 spans 14 amino acids. The CDR3 nucleotides read TGTGCCAGCAGTTTAGCAACGAGGAACTATGGCTACACCTTC. This sequence encodes CASSLATRNYGYTF.

By its share, this clonotype is large. The chain employs TRBV12-3 or TRBV12-4 and TRBJ1-2, with D perhaps TRBD1 (6 bases). Deletions cut 11 bases from V and 1 base from J, with 14 bases between. The CDR3 length is 13 residues. The CDR3 is CARRTAFNYGYTF. Here the CDR3 DNA reads TGTGCCCGCCGGACAGCATTTAACTATGGCTACACCTTC.

This clonotype counts as medium-sized. The V call is TRBV12-3 or TRBV12-4, the J call TRBJ1-2; 8 bases line up with TRBD1. V shed 6 bases and J 2 bases; nucleotides not matched to a gene: 8. The CDR3 is 15 amino acids. Here the CDR3 reads CASSSGQGENYGYTF. CDR3 nucleotides: TGTGCCAGCAGCTCTGGACAGGGCGAGAACTATGGCTACACCTTC.

This clonotype was observed once. The V gene is TRBV12-3 or TRBV12-4, the J gene TRBJ1-2, with D uncertain. Trimming pared 6 bases from V and 0 bases from J, leaving 8 bases between. The CDR3 loop spans 13 amino acids. The CDR3 region is CASSLGTNYGYTF. The CDR3 bases are TGTGCCAGCAGCCTCGGGACTAACTATGGCTACACCTTC.

This clonotype has at least ten counts. The chain combines TRBV12-3 or TRBV12-4 with TRBJ1-2; D unclear. Trimming took 6 bases from V and 8 from J, leaving 16 bases between them. There are 13 residues in the CDR3. CDR3 nucleotide sequence: TGTGCCAGCAGCCCTCAAGGTGGCAGGGGCTACACCTTC. Protein product: CASSPQGGRGYTF.